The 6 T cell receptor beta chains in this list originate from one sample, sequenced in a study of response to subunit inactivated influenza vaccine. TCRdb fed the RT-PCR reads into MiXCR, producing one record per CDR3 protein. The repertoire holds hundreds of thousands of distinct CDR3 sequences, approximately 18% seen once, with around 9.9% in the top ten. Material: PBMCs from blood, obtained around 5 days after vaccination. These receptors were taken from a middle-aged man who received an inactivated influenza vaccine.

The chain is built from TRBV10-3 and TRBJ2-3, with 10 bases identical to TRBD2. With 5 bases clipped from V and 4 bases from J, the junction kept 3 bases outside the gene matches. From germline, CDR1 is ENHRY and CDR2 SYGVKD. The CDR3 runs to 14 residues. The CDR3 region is CAISSGGGPDTQYF. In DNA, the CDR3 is TGTGCCATCAGTAGCGGGGGGGGTCCAGATACGCAGTATTTT.

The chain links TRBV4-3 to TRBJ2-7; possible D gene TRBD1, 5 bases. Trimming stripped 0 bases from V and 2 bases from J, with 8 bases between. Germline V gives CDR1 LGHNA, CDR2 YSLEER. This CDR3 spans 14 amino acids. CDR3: CASSQEGPPYEQYF. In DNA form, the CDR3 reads TGCGCCAGCAGCCAAGAGGGGCCCCCCTACGAGCAGTACTTC.

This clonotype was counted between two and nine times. CDR3 sequence (DNA): TGCAGTGCTAGGGCGGGTTCCGCTTACAATGAGCAGTTCTTC. Its protein product is CSARAGSAYNEQFF. This chain links TRBV20-1 with TRBJ2-1, with D possibly being TRBD2 (5 bases). The V gene lost 3 bases and the J gene lost 4 bases, with 13 bases spanning the gap. This CDR3 has 14 amino acids. Germline V lookup: CDR1 DFQATT, CDR2 SNEGSKA (reference sequence).

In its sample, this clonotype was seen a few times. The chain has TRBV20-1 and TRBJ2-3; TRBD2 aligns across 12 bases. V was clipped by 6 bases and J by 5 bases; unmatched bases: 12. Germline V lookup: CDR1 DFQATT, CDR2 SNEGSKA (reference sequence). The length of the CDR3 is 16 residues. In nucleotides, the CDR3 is TGCAGTGCCCCTTCCCCATCTAGCGGGAGGGTAGATACGCAGTATTTT. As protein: CSAPSPSSGRVDTQYF.

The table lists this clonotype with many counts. The CDR3 DNA reads as TGTGCCAGCAGTGCCGGGACAGGGTACAACTATGGCTACACCTTC. Translated: CASSAGTGYNYGYTF. The chain couples TRBV12-3 or TRBV12-4 to TRBJ1-2; 9 bases map to TRBD1. The CDR3 contains 15 residues. Unmatched junction bases numbered 6, after V lost 5 bases and J lost 2 bases.

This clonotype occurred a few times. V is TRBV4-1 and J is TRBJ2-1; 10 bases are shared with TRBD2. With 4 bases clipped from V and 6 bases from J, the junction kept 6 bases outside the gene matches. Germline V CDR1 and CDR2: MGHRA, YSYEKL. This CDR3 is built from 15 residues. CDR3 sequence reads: CASSPAGGPSNEQFF. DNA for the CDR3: TGCGCCAGCAGCCCAGCGGGGGGGCCGTCCAATGAGCAGTTCTTC.